One T cell receptor beta chain is described in this entry. The record originates from a study of T cell changes during pregnancy in multiple sclerosis. The V end was cut by 4 bases, the J end by 2 bases, with 15 bases between. The V gene's germline CDR1 is SGHDT and CDR2 YYEEEE. This CDR3 spans 15 amino acids. Clones were read by immunoSEQ multiplex PCR, and TCRdb kept only the in-frame ones, dropping some. The sample carries under 70,000 clones, roughly nine tenths recorded once. V gene TRBV5-6 combines with J gene TRBJ2-5; a possible D gene is TRBD1 (6 bases). The sequence came from a female donor with multiple sclerosis, enrolled in a pregnancy study. The sample was CD4+ T cells from peripheral blood mononuclear cells, taken in the first trimester of pregnancy. CDR3 loop: CASSRMTGIQETQYF. In DNA, the CDR3 is TGTGCCAGCAGCCGGATGACAGGAATTCAAGAGACCCAGTACTTC.